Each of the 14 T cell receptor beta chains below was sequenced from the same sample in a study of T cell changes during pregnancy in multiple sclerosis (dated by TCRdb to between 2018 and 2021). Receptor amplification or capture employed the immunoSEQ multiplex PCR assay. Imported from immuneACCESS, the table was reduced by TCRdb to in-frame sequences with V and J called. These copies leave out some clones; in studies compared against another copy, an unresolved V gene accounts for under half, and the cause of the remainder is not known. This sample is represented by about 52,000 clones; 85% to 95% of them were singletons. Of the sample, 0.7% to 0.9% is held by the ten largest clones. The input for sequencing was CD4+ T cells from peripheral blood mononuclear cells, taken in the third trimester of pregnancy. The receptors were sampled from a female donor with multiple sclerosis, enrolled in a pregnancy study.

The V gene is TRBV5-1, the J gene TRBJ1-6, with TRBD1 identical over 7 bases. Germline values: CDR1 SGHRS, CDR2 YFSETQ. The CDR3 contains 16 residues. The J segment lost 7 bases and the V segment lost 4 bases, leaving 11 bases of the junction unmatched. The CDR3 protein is CASSAIGQAMNSPLHF. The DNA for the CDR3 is TGCGCCAGCAGCGCCATTGGACAGGCGATGAATTCACCCCTCCACTTT.

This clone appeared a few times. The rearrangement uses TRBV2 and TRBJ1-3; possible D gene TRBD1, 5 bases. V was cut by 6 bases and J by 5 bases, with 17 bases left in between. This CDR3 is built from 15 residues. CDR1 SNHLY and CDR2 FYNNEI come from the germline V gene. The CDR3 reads CASSPSEAGRNTIYF. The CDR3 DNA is TGTGCCAGCAGCCCATCCGAGGCAGGGAGAAACACCATATATTTT.

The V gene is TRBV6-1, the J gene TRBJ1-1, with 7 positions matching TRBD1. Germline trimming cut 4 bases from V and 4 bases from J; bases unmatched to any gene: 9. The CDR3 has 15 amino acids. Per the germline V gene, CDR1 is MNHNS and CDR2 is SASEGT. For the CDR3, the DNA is TGTGCCAGCAGTGCCGCCTCCGGGACAGTCACTGAAGCTTTCTTT. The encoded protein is CASSAASGTVTEAFF.

The DNA for the CDR3 is TGTGCCAGCAGCAGCAGACTAGCGGGACCCATCACAGATACGCAGTATTTT. Encoded protein: CASSSRLAGPITDTQYF. The chain employs TRBV11-2 and TRBJ2-3; 11 bases align to TRBD2. This CDR3 spans 17 amino acids. J lost 2 bases, V lost 5 bases, and 9 bases had no gene match. CDR1 and CDR2 (germline): SGHAT, FQNNGV.

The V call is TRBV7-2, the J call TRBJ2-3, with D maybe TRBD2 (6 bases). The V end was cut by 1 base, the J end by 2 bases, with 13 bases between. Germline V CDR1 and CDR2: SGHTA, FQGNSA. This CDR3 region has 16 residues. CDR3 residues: CASSLEAGRYTDTQYF. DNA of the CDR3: TGTGCCAGCAGCTTAGAGGCGGGGCGTTACACAGATACGCAGTATTTT.

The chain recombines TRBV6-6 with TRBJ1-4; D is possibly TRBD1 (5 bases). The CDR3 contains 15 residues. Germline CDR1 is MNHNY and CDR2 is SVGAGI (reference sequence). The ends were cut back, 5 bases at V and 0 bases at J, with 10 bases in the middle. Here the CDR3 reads CASSDGGSTNEKLFF. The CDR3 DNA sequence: TGTGCCAGCAGTGACGGGGGGTCAACTAATGAAAAACTGTTTTTT.

The CDR3 sequence is CASSFTGGDEKLFF. The CDR3 DNA reads TGTGCCAGCAGCTTCACAGGGGGGGATGAAAAACTGTTTTTT. The chain links TRBV7-2 to TRBJ1-4; 8 nucleotides line up with TRBD1. The CDR3 runs to 14 residues. Germline V gene data show CDR1 as SGHTA and CDR2 as FQGNSA. The V and J ends lost 3 bases and 6 bases, in that order; junction bases with no gene match: 3.

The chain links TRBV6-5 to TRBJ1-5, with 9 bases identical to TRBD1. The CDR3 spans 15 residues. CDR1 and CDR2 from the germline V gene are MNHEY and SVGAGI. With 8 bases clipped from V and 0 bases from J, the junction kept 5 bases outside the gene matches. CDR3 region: CASQDRGYSNQPQHF. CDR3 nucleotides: TGTGCCAGCCAGGACAGGGGTTATAGCAATCAGCCCCAGCATTTT.

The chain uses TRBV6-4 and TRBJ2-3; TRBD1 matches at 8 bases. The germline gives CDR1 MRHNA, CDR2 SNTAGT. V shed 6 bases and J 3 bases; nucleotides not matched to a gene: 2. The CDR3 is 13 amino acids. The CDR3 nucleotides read TGTGCCAGCAGCGACAGGGGAACAGATACGCAGTATTTT. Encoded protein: CASSDRGTDTQYF.

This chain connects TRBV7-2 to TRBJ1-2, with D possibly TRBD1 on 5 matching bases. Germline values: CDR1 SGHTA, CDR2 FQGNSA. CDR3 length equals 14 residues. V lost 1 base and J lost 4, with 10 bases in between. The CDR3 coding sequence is TGTGCCAGCAGCTTAGTGCGGGGGAGCTATGGCTACACCTTC. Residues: CASSLVRGSYGYTF.

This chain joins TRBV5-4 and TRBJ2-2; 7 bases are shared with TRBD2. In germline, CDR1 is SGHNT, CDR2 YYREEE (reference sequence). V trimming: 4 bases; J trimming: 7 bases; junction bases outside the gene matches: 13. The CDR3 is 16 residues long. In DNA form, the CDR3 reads TGTGCCAGCAGCCCGTTCCAAAGACTAGCCCACGGGGAGCTGTTTTTT. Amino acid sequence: CASSPFQRLAHGELFF. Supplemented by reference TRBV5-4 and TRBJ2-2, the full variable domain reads ETGVTQSPTHLIKTRGQQVTLRCSSQSGHNTVSWYQQALGQGPQFIFQYYREEENGRGNFPPRFSGLQFPNYSSELNVNALELDDSALYLCASSPFQRLAHGELFFGEGSRLTVL.

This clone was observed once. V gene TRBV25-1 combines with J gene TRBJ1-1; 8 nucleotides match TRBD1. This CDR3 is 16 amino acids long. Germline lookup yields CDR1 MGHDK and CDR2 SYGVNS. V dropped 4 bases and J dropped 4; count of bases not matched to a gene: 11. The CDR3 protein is CASSARGRGQGTEAFF. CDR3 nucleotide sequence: TGTGCCAGCAGTGCCAGGGGCAGGGGGCAGGGCACTGAAGCTTTCTTT. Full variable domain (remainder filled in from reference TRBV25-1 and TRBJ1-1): EADIYQTPRYLVIGTGKKITLECSQTMGHDKMYWYQQDPGMELHLIHYSYGVNSTEKGDLSSESTVSRIRTEHFPLTLESARPSHTSQYLCASSARGRGQGTEAFFGQGTRLTVV.

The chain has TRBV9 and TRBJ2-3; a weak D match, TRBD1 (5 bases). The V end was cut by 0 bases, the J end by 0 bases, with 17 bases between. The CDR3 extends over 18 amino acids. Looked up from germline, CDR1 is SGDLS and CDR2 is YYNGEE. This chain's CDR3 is CASSVDQQLGLSTDTQYF. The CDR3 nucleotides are TGTGCCAGCAGCGTAGATCAGCAGTTGGGGCTAAGCACAGATACGCAGTATTTT.

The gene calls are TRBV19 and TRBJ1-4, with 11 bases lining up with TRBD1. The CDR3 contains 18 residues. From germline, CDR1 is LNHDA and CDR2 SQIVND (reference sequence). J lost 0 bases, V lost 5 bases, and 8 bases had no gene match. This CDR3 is CASSPRTGGPATNEKLFF. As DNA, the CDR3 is TGTGCCAGTAGTCCCCGGACAGGGGGCCCCGCAACTAATGAAAAACTGTTTTTT. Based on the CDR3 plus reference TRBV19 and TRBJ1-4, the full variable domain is DGGITQSPKYLFRKEGQNVTLSCEQNLNHDAMYWYRQDPGQGLRLIYYSQIVNDFQKGDIAEGYSVSREKKESFPLTVTSAQKNPTAFYLCASSPRTGGPATNEKLFFGSGTQLSVL.